Listed here are 23 T cell receptor beta chains from one sample, sequenced in a study of molecular identifiers for immune sequencing clone quantification (dated by TCRdb to the late 2010s). Receptor libraries were prepared by PCR. Sequencing was carried out with a NextSeq 500. Clones were called with MiXCR by TCRdb after fastp trimmed the public reads at Q25, and only in-frame beta chains were retained. Each entry is one CDR3 protein sequence, shown with its most common DNA and genes. The sample table shows fewer than 350,000 distinct CDR3 sequences, and over 20% are seen once. The ten top clones hold 0.74% of the sample. The sample was naive CD8+ T cells from blood, with Jurkat cell RNA spiked in. The cell subset or site label on this specimen signifies: FACS-sorted CD8+CD4-CCR7+CD45RA+ naive T cells. These receptors were taken from a human donor in good health. Some libraries in this study had Jurkat cell RNA spiked in.

In the case of this clonotype: The junction does not match germline at one end; this may be a read error. The chain carries TRBV12-3 or TRBV12-4 and TRBJ2-7; D gene uncertain. The CDR3 loop spans 16 amino acids. CDR3 sequence reads: CASSPSDFGSAYEQCF. The CDR3 DNA is TGTGCCAGCAGTCCCAGCGATTTTGGGTCAGCCTACGAGCAGTGCTTC.

The genes are TRBV27 and TRBJ1-1; D possibly corresponds to TRBD1 (6 bases). Germline assignment: CDR1 MNHEY and CDR2 SMNVEV (reference sequence). Trimming cost V 0 bases and J 6 bases, with 17 bases left between them. The CDR3 sequence is 16 residues long. The CDR3: CASSLSFSMGASEAFF. The CDR3 coding sequence is TGTGCCAGCAGTTTATCCTTTTCGATGGGGGCGTCTGAAGCTTTCTTT.

The chain's CDR3 is CASSYRTGFSGDGEQFF. CDR3 nucleotides: TGTGCCAGCAGTTATAGGACAGGGTTCTCTGGTGACGGTGAGCAGTTCTTC. The chain uses TRBV28 and TRBJ2-1; 8 bases line up with TRBD1. The length of the CDR3 is 17 residues. J was trimmed by 9 bases and V by 4 bases; bases with no gene match: 17. Germline loops: CDR1 MDHEN, CDR2 SYDVKM.

Regarding this clonotype: Germline is not matched at one junction end, which may reflect a read error. This chain connects TRBV4-3 to TRBJ2-1; a possible D gene is TRBD2 (5 bases). CDR1 LGHNA and CDR2 YSLEER come from the germline V gene. The CDR3 covers 11 residues. The CDR3 region has the DNA TGCGCCAGCAGTGAGGGCGGTGAGCAGATCTTC. Its protein product is CASSEGGEQIF.

Remarks on this clonotype: Relative to the germline gene, one junction end is altered; a read error may explain this. The chain couples TRBV30 to TRBJ2-1; D not certain. Germline lookup yields CDR1 GTSNPN and CDR2 SVGIG (reference sequence). The CDR3 totals 16 residues. The CDR3 reads CAWSFGSSSSYNGQFF. The CDR3, as DNA: TGTGCCTGGAGTTTCGGCTCTTCAAGCTCCTACAATGGGCAGTTCTTC.

This clonotype was seen only a few times. The chain couples TRBV14 to TRBJ1-3, with 11 bases matching TRBD1. The trim removed 3 bases at V and 2 bases at J, leaving 6 bases unmatched. The CDR3 extends over 17 amino acids. Germline V lookup: CDR1 SGHDN, CDR2 FVKESK. CDR3 residues: CASSHRKGQGAGNTIYF. DNA for the CDR3: TGTGCCAGCAGCCACCGGAAGGGACAGGGGGCTGGAAACACCATATATTTT.

Ten or more counts support this clonotype. The CDR3 DNA follows: TGTGCCAGCAGCTTGTCCGGGAGCGAATACGAGCAGTACTTC. It translates to CASSLSGSEYEQYF. The rearrangement joins TRBV5-4 to TRBJ2-7; the D gene is possibly TRBD2 (6 bases). The CDR3 runs to 14 residues. Germline lookup yields CDR1 SGHNT and CDR2 YYREEE (reference sequence). The V end lost 1 base, the J end lost 4 bases, and 12 bases lay between the germline ends.

This clonotype was counted a few times. This chain connects TRBV5-1 to TRBJ2-7, with 7 nucleotides matching TRBD1. CDR1 is SGHRS and CDR2 is YFSETQ in the germline V gene. The CDR3 is made up of 16 amino acids. The V and J ends lost 3 bases and 0 bases, in that order; junction bases with no gene match: 9. The CDR3 protein is CASSSAEGASSYEQYF. The CDR3 coding sequence is TGCGCCAGCAGCTCGGCCGAGGGGGCGAGCTCCTACGAGCAGTACTTC.

V is TRBV27 and J is TRBJ2-6, with 10 bases aligning to TRBD1. V shed 4 bases and J 0 bases; nucleotides not matched to a gene: 0. The germline V gene encodes CDR1 MNHEY and CDR2 SMNVEV (reference sequence). The CDR3 is 16 amino acids. DNA for the CDR3: TGTGCCAGCAGTTGGACAGGGGGCTCTGGGGCCAACGTCCTGACTTTC. Protein product: CASSWTGGSGANVLTF.

This clonotype was observed at least ten times. The gene calls are TRBV4-3 and TRBJ1-1; D possibly corresponds to TRBD1 (6 bases). Trimming stripped 3 bases from V and 1 base from J, with 9 bases between. Germline V lookup: CDR1 LGHNA, CDR2 YSLEER. The CDR3 is 14 residues long. The CDR3 DNA is TGCGCCAGCAGCCAGGAGACAGGGAACACTGAAGCTTTCTTT. This encodes CASSQETGNTEAFF.

Of note for this clonotype: Being one base from a much bigger clone, this may be a read error. This chain joins TRBV4-3 and TRBJ2-1; D possibly corresponds to TRBD1 (6 bases). The CDR3 contains 16 residues. Germline loops: CDR1 LGHNA, CDR2 YSLEER. CDR3 nucleotide sequence: TGCGCCAGCAGCCGGGAGCCGGCAGGGGCCTACAATGAGCAGCTCTTC. Protein product: CASSREPAGAYNEQLF.

A few counts support this clonotype. The chain joins TRBV24-1 to TRBJ2-1; D is perhaps TRBD2 (5 bases). The CDR3 runs to 13 residues. Trimming left V 7 bases short and J 6 bases short, with 12 bases between. CDR1 and CDR2 from the germline V gene are KGHDR and SFDVKD. In nucleotides, the CDR3 is TGTGCCACCAGATCCGAGGGCTGCAATGAGCAGTTCTTC. It encodes CATRSEGCNEQFF.

This clonotype was seen repeatedly, ten times or more. The V gene is TRBV9, the J gene TRBJ1-1; D is unclear. V dropped 3 bases and J dropped 4 bases, with 13 bases sitting between them. Per germline, CDR1 SGDLS and CDR2 YYNGEE. The CDR3 has 14 residues. The CDR3 reads CASSEQTSSTEAFF. In DNA, the CDR3 is TGTGCCAGCAGCGAACAGACTAGCAGCACTGAAGCTTTCTTT.

On this clonotype itself: No conserved phenylalanine or tryptophan is present at the end of the CDR3, so a read error is the likely explanation. V is TRBV27 and J is TRBJ1-5, with D tentatively TRBD1 (5 bases). Germline assignment: CDR1 MNHEY and CDR2 SMNVEV (reference sequence). The CDR3 runs 14 residues. V lost 2 bases and J 3 bases, leaving 8 bases between the germline ends. For the CDR3, the DNA is TGTGCCAGCAGTTTAAGGGGTAACAATCAGCCCCAGCATTCT. Translated: CASSLRGNNQPQHS.

This clonotype was found a few times. The genes are TRBV7-9 and TRBJ1-1, with TRBD1 matching 7 bases. Germline CDR1 and CDR2: SEHNR and FQNEAQ (reference sequence). Germline trimming cut 5 bases from V and 5 bases from J; bases unmatched to any gene: 8. The CDR3 consists of 14 residues. CDR3 loop: CASSGDRVLTEAFF. CDR3 bases: TGTGCCAGCAGCGGCGACAGGGTATTAACTGAAGCTTTCTTT.

This clonotype has more than one count but fewer than ten. The V and J genes are TRBV7-9 and TRBJ2-3, with TRBD2 identical over 8 bases. Germline V gene lookup returns CDR1 SEHNR and CDR2 FQNEAQ (reference sequence). V lost 3 bases, J lost 4 bases, and 6 bases stayed unmatched. This CDR3 spans 15 amino acids. CDR3 DNA sequence: TGTGCCAGCAGCTTTAACGGGAGGGCGGCAGATACGCAGTATTTT. Its protein is CASSFNGRAADTQYF.

This chain connects TRBV20-1 to TRBJ1-3; D might be TRBD1 (5 bases). CDR3 length equals 15 residues. Looked up from germline, CDR1 is DFQATT and CDR2 is SNEGSKA (reference sequence). Trimming cost V 5 bases and J 4 bases, with 18 bases left between them. The CDR3 nucleotides are TGCAGTGCTCCCACCGCGGGGGGTGCCGGAAACACCATATATTTT. Its protein product is CSAPTAGGAGNTIYF.

Turning to this clonotype: Since a much larger clone is just one base distant, this may be a read error. The chain recombines TRBV7-2 with TRBJ2-3, with 10 bases matching TRBD2. From germline, CDR1 is SGHTA and CDR2 FQGNSA. The CDR3 runs 16 residues. The CDR3 reads CAGSTYTSGGTDTQYF. The CDR3 region has the DNA TGTGCCGGCAGCACCTATACTAGCGGGGGCACAGATACGCAGTATTTT.

With regard to this clonotype: Possible read error: a much larger clone is one base away. This chain uses TRBV6-1 with TRBJ1-1; D gene unclear. Between the trimmed V and J ends, which lost 8 bases and 8 bases, there was a span of 15 bases. CDR3 length: 12 amino acids. Germline loops: CDR1 MNHNS, CDR2 SASEGT. The CDR3 loop reads CASRQAGREAFF. In DNA, the CDR3 is TGTGCCAGCCGTCAGGCGGGCCGGGAAGCTTTCTTT.

Turning to this clonotype: With a much larger clone just one base away, this may be a read error. The chain recombines TRBV24-1 with TRBJ1-1, with D possibly TRBD1 on 6 matching bases. CDR3 size: 17 residues. Germline V gene data show CDR1 as KGHDR and CDR2 as SFDVKD. CDR3 amino acids: CATSGLQRGNRGTEAFF. The CDR3 DNA is TGTGCCACCAGTGGTTTGCAGAGGGGGAATCGTGGCACTGAAGCTTTCTTT.

Only a few counts were recorded for this clonotype. This chain connects TRBV19 to TRBJ2-2; D is possibly TRBD2 (5 bases). The CDR3 is 14 amino acids. The V gene's germline CDR1 is LNHDA and CDR2 SQIVND (reference sequence). Trimming pared 2 bases from V and 4 bases from J, leaving 8 bases between. The CDR3 spells CASSILATTGELFF. CDR3 sequence (DNA): TGTGCCAGTAGTATACTAGCTACCACCGGGGAGCTGTTTTTT.

Points on this clonotype: This sequence may be a read error, since a much larger clone differs from it by one base. The J gene is TRBJ1-1, the V gene TRBV14; no firm D call. V lost 4 bases to trimming and J lost 4 bases, with 10 bases between them. The CDR3 runs 13 residues. Germline CDR1 is SGHDN and CDR2 is FVKESK. CDR3 residues: CASSRRASTEAFF. In DNA form, the CDR3 reads TGTGCCAGCAGCCGGAGGGCCAGCACTGAAGCTTTCTTT.

This clonotype has just a few counts. The chain employs TRBV5-1 and TRBJ1-1; tentative D call: TRBD1 (5 bases). Germline V gene sequence: CDR1 SGHRS, CDR2 YFSETQ. V was trimmed by 2 bases and J by 3 bases, leaving 11 bases between them. The CDR3 covers 14 residues. CDR3 amino acids: CASSLGVGYTEAFF. The CDR3 DNA reads as TGCGCCAGCAGCTTAGGGGTAGGATACACTGAAGCTTTCTTT.